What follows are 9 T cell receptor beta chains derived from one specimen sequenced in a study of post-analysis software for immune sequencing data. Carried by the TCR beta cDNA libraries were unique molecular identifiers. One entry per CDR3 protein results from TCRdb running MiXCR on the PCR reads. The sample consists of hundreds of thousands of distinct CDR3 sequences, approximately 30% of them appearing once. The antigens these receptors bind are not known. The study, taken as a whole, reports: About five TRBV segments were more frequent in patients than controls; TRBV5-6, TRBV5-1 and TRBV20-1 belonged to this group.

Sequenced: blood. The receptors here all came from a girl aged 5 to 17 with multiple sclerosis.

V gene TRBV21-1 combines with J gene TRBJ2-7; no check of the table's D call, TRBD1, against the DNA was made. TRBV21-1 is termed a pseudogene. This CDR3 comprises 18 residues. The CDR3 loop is CASGVVDRRPTNSYEQYF. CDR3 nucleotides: TGTGCCAGCGGAGTTGTCGACAGGAGGCCCACCAATTCCTACGAGCAGTACTTC.

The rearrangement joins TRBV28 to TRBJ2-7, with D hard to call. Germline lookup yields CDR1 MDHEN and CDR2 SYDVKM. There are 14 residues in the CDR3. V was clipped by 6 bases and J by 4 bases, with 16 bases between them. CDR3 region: CASRGMMGSYEQYF. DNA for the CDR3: TGTGCCAGCAGGGGCATGATGGGGTCGTACGAGCAGTACTTC.

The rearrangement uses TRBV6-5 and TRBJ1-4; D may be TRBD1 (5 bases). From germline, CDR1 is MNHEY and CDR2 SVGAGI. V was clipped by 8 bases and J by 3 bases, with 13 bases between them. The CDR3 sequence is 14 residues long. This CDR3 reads CASGVGAPNEKLFF. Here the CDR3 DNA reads TGTGCCAGCGGCGTAGGGGCACCTAATGAAAAACTGTTTTTT.

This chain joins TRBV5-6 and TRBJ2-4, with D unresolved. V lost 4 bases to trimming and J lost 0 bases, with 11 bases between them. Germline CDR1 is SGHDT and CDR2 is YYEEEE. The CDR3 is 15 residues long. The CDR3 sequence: CASSPGSLAKNIQYF. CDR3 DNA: TGTGCCAGCAGCCCCGGGTCACTAGCCAAAAACATTCAGTACTTC.

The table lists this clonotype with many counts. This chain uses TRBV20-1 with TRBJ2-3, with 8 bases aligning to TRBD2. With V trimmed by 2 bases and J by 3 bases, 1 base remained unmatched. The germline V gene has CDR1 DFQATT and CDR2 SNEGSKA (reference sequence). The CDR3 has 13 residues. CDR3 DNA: TGCAGTGCTAGACCGGGAGGGACAGATACGCAGTATTTT. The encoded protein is CSARPGGTDTQYF.

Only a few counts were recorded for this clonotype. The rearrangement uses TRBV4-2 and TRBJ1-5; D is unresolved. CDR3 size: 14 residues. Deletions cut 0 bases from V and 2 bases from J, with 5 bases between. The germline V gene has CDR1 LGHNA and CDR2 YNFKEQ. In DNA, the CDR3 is TGTGCCAGCAGCCAAGATCTCCGCAATCAGCCCCAGCATTTT. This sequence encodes CASSQDLRNQPQHF.

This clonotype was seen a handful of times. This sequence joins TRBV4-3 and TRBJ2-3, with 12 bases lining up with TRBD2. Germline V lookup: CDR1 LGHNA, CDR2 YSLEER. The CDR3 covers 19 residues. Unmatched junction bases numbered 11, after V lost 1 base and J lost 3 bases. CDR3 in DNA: TGCGCCAGCAGCCAAGTGAAGGCGGCTAGCGGGAGGGGGACAGATACGCAGTATTTT. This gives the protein CASSQVKAASGRGTDTQYF.

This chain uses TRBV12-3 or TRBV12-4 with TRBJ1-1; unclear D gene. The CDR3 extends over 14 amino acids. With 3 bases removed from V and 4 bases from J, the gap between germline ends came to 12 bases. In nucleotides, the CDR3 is TGTGCCAGCAGTTTCTCGAGCCTGAGCACTGAAGCTTTCTTT. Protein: CASSFSSLSTEAFF.

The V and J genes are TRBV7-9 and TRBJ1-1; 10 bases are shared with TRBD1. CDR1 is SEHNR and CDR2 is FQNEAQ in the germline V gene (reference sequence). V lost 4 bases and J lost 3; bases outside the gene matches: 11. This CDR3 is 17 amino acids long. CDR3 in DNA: TGTGCCAGCAGCTCTCGACAGGGGGCGAGTTGGGACACTGAAGCTTTCTTT. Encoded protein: CASSSRQGASWDTEAFF.